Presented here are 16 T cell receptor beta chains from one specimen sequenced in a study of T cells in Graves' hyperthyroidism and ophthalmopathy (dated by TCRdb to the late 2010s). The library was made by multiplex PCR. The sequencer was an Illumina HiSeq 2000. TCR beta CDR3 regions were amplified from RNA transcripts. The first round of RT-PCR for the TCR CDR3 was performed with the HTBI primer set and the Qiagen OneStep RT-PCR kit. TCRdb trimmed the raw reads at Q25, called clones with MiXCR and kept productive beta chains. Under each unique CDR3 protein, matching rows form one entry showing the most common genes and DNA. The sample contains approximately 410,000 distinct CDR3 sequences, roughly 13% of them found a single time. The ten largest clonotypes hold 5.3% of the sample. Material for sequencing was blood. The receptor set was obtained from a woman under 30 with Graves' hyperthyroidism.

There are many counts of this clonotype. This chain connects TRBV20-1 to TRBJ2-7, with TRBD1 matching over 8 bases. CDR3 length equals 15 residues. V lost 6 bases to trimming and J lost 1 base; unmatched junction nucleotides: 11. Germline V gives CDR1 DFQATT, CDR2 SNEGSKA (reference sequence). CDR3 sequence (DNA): TGCAGTGCAGGACAGGGCCCGGTCAAATCCTACGAGCAGTACTTC. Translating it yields CSAGQGPVKSYEQYF.

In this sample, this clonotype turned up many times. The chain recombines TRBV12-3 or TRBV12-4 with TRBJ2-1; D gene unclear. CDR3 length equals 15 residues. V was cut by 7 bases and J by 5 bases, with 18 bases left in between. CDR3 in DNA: TGTGCCAGCACCCTCGCCATCTCACGGGACAATGAGCAGTTCTTC. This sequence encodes CASTLAISRDNEQFF.

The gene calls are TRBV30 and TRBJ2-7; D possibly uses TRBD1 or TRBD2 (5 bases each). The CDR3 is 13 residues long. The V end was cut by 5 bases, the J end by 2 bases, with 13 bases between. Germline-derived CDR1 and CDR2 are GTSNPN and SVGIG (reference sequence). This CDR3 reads CAWGRDGAYEQYF. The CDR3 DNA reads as TGTGCCTGGGGCCGGGACGGGGCCTACGAGCAGTACTTC.

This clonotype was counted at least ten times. The CDR3 DNA reads as TGTGCCACCCAGGGGACTAGCGGGAGGGCAGGGGAGCAGTTCTTC. Its protein product is CATQGTSGRAGEQFF. The chain couples TRBV6-1 to TRBJ2-1; 16 positions match TRBD2. Germline V gene data show CDR1 as MNHNS and CDR2 as SASEGT. V shed 10 bases, J shed 10 bases, and the junction held 10 bases outside the gene matches. CDR3 length equals 15 residues.

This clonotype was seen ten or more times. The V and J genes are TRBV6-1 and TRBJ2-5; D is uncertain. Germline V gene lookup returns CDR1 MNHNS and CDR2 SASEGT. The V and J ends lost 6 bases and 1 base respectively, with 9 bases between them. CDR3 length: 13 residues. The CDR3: CASSLESQETQYF. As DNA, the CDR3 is TGTGCCAGCAGCCTAGAAAGCCAAGAGACCCAGTACTTC.

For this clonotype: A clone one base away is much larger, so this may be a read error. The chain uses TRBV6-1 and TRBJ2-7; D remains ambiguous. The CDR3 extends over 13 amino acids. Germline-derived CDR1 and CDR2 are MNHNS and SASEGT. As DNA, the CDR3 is TGTTCCAGCAGTGAAGGATTTGGGGACGAGCAGTACTTC. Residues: CSSSEGFGDEQYF.

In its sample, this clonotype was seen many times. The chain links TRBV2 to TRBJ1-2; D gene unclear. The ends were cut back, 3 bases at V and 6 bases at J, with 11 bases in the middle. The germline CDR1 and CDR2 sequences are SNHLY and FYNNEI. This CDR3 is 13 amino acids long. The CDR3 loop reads CASSDVGGDGYTF. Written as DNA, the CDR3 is TGTGCCAGCAGTGACGTGGGCGGGGATGGCTACACCTTC.

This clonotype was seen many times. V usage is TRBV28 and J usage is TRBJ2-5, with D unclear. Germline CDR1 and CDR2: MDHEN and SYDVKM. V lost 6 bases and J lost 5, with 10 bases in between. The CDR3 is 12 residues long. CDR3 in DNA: TGTGCCAGCAGCTCGACCCTGGAGACCCAGTACTTC. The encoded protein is CASSSTLETQYF.

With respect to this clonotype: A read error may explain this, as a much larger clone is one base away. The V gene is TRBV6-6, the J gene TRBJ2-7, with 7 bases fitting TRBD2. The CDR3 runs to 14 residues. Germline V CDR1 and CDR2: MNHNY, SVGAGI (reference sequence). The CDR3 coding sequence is TGTGCCAGCAGTTACTCGACTAGCTCCCACGAGCAGTACTTC. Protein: CASSYSTSSHEQYF.

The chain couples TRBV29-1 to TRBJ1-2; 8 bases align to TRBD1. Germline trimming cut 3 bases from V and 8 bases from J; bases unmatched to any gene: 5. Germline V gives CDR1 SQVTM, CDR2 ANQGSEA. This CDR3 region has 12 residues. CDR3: CSVDGPGGGYTF. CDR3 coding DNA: TGCAGCGTTGACGGACCAGGGGGCGGCTACACCTTC.

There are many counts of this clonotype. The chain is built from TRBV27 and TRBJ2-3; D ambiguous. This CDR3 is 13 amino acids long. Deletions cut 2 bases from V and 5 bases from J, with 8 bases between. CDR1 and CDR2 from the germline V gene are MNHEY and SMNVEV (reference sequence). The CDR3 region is CASSLLDGDTQYF. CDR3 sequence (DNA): TGTGCCAGCAGTTTACTGGATGGAGATACGCAGTATTTT.

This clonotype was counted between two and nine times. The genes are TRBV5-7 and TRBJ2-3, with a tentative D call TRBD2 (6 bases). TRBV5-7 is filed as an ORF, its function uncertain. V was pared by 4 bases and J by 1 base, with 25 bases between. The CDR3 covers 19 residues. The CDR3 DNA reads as TGTGCCAGCAGCCCGGGGGTCTGGGCGGCTAGCGAGTGCACAGATACGCAGTATTTT. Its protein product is CASSPGVWAASECTDTQYF.

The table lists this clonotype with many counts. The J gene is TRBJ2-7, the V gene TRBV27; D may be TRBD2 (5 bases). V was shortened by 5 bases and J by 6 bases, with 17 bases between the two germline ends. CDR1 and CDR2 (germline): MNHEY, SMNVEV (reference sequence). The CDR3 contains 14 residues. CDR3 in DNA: TGTGCCAGCAGTCGGGGTCCTGCATTGGGCGAGCAGTACTTC. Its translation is CASSRGPALGEQYF.

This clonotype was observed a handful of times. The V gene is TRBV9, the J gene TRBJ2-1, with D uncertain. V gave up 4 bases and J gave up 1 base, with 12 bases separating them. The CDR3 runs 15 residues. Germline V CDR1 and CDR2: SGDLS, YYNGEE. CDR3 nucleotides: TGTGCCAGCAGCCCACACAGTAGGTCCTACAATGAGCAGTTCTTC. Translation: CASSPHSRSYNEQFF.

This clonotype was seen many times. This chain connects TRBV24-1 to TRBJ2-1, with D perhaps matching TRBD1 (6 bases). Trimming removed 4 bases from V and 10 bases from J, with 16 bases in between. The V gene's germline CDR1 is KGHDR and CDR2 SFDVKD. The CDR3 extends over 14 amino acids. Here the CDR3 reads CATSDRGPLVEQFF. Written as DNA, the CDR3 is TGTGCCACCAGTGACAGGGGACCCTTGGTCGAGCAGTTCTTC.

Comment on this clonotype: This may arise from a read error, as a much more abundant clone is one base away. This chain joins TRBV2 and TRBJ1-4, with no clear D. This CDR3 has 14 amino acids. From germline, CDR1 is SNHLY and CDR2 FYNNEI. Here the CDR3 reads CASSETPSNGKLFF. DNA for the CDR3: TGTGCCAGCAGTGAAACGCCGAGTAATGGAAAACTGTTTTTT.